This TCR beta chain was captured in a study of blood T cell repertoires in COVID-19. Study overall: The study drew acute and convalescent COVID-19 samples from the United States, Italy and Spain. PBMCs, B-cell-depleted T cells, or T cells provided the cDNA or gDNA that made up the material.

V lost 5 bases to trimming and J lost 8 bases, with 18 bases between them. The germline CDR1 and CDR2 sequences are SEHNR and FQNEAQ (reference sequence). CDR3 size: 14 residues. Only in-frame clones appear in the TCRdb table, and some are missing; sequencing was by immunoSEQ multiplex PCR. The sample lists some 210,000 clones; roughly 92% were seen once. The chain couples TRBV7-9 to TRBJ1-2; perhaps TRBD1 as D (6 bases). Sequencing was performed on peripheral blood. The TCR originated in a man aged 60-69 years with COVID-19, enrolled during active disease. The CDR3 protein is CASSPRTVGSGYTF. DNA for the CDR3: TGTGCCAGCAGCCCCAGGACAGTTGGATCGGGCTACACCTTC. The variable domain in full, completed from reference TRBV7-9 and TRBJ1-2, reads DTGVSQNPRHKITKRGQNVTFRCDPISEHNRLYWYRQTLGQGPEFLTYFQNEAQLEKSRLLSDRFSAERPKGSFSTLEIQRTEQGDSAMYLCASSPRTVGSGYTFGSGTRLTVV.